The T cell receptor (beta chain) described here comes from a study of OX40 agonist ivuxolimab in advanced cancers. Whole-study context: Dose-escalation patients' cancers were hepatocellular carcinoma, melanoma, renal cell or head and neck cancer. A mean age of approximately 58 years, range about 20 to 90, was recorded, and over 65% were male. Broader study findings: Compared with CD4+, CD8+ T cells on average had more expanded clones.

Enrollment shut out patients with autoimmune disease history or systemic immunosuppression. The ends were cut back, 7 bases at V and 0 bases at J, with 12 bases in the middle. There are 15 residues in the CDR3. Germline loops: CDR1 LNHDA, CDR2 SQIVND (reference sequence). A single count supports this clone. Its matching antigen is unknown. TCRdb's table, derived via immunoSEQ multiplex PCR, lists solely in-frame clones and lacks some. The sample consists of tens of thousands of clones, under 90% of them appearing once. The genes are TRBV19 and TRBJ1-4; D gene ambiguous. The receptor was isolated from an adult with an advanced solid tumor such as melanoma, head and neck, liver or kidney cancer. This sample comprised CD4+ or CD8+ T cells sorted from blood, obtained in a trial of the OX40 agonist ivuxolimab. CDR3 amino acids: CASKRDRATNEKLFF. CDR3 bases: TGTGCCAGTAAGAGAGACCGCGCAACTAATGAAAAACTGTTTTTT.